Below are 29 T cell receptor beta chains sequenced from a single sample in a study of cytomegalovirus exposure and HLA in healthy donors. Sequencing was performed with immunoSEQ multiplex PCR; in TCRdb, only in-frame clones are kept and a portion is missing. This sample has under 150,000 clones; almost 90% occur once, and the top ten carry approximately 7.5%. The sequenced sample was PBMCs. These receptors were taken from a woman between 18 and 29 years old in good health and CMV-seropositive.

The table lists this clone with a count of one. This chain joins TRBV5-5 and TRBJ2-1, with 9 bases fitting TRBD1. CDR1 SGHKS and CDR2 YYEKEE come from the germline V gene (reference sequence). CDR3 length: 15 amino acids. Losses at the gene ends were 5 bases for V and 3 bases for J; bases not matched to a gene: 6. CDR3 sequence reads: CASSNRGQVYNEQFF. The CDR3 DNA reads TGTGCCAGCAGTAACAGGGGGCAGGTCTACAATGAGCAGTTCTTC.

Comments on this clone: Mismatch with germline at one junction end may stem from a read error. This chain joins TRBV7-7 and TRBJ2-5, with 10 positions matching TRBD2. Germline CDR1 and CDR2: SSHAT and FNYEAQ (reference sequence). The CDR3 is 13 amino acids. The CDR3 is CASSWTSGETQYF. DNA of the CDR3: TGTGCTAGCAGCTGGACTAGCGGAGAGACCCAGTACTTC.

The genes are TRBV2 and TRBJ1-2, with 10 bases fitting TRBD1. V trimming: 8 bases; J trimming: 8 bases; junction bases outside the gene matches: 14. The germline V gene has CDR1 SNHLY and CDR2 FYNNEI. The CDR3 is 15 residues long. The CDR3, as DNA: TGTGCCAGCGCTACTCCGACAGGGGGCTTTTACGGCTACACCTTC. This gives the protein CASATPTGGFYGYTF.

J is TRBJ1-2 and V is TRBV6-1; D possibly corresponds to TRBD1 (5 bases). V was trimmed by 1 base and J by 7 bases, leaving 10 bases between them. Germline V gene lookup returns CDR1 MNHNS and CDR2 SASEGT. The CDR3 has 13 residues. CDR3 residues: CASSEGGRAGYTF. The CDR3 DNA is TGTGCCAGCAGTGAAGGGGGGAGGGCTGGCTACACCTTC.

This clone was seen a single time. The J gene is TRBJ1-5, the V gene TRBV7-2; the match to TRBD1 covers 7 bases. Germline V gives CDR1 SGHTA, CDR2 FQGNSA. The CDR3 consists of 14 residues. J was trimmed by 6 bases and V by 2 bases; bases with no gene match: 4. The CDR3 region has the DNA TGTGCCAGCAGCTTAAGACAGGGAAGTCAGCCCCAGCATTTT. It specifies CASSLRQGSQPQHF.

The chain links TRBV6-1 to TRBJ1-6; D remains ambiguous. CDR1 MNHNS and CDR2 SASEGT come from the germline V gene. This CDR3 has 15 residues. V lost 7 bases and J lost 4, with 14 bases in between. The CDR3 spells CASTEPAGYNSPLHF. The CDR3 nucleotides read TGTGCCAGCACGGAGCCGGCGGGGTATAATTCACCCCTCCACTTT.

The rearrangement uses TRBV6-6 and TRBJ1-2; D is possibly TRBD1 (6 bases). The CDR3 is 14 amino acids. The V gene's germline CDR1 is MNHNY and CDR2 SVGAGI (reference sequence). V lost 2 bases and J lost 3, with 10 bases in between. The CDR3 DNA is TGTGCCAGCAGTTACGGACAGTCCTACTATGGCTACACCTTC. Protein product: CASSYGQSYYGYTF.

This chain links TRBV5-6 with TRBJ2-7, with a tentative D call TRBD2 (6 bases). The CDR3 is 16 amino acids. Germline CDR1 and CDR2: SGHDT and YYEEEE. V shed 2 bases and J shed 7 bases, with 22 bases lying between them. CDR3 DNA: TGTGCCAGCAGCTTCCGACTAACTAGCTTGGGGGGAGAGCAGTACTTC. It encodes CASSFRLTSLGGEQYF.

The rearrangement links TRBV18 to TRBJ2-7, with 8 bases that match TRBD1. Germline CDR1 reads KGHSH; CDR2 reads LQKENI. V lost 3 bases to trimming and J lost 5 bases; unmatched junction nucleotides: 6. The CDR3 contains 14 residues. CDR3 sequence reads: CASSPRSDRDEQYF. CDR3 in DNA: TGTGCCAGCTCACCCCGATCGGACAGGGACGAGCAGTACTTC.

The rearrangement joins TRBV7-8 to TRBJ2-1, with TRBD2 matching 9 bases. There are 17 residues in the CDR3. The germline gives CDR1 SGHVS, CDR2 FQNEAQ. Trimming removed 9 bases from V and 15 bases from J; junction bases left unmatched: 27. CDR3 sequence (DNA): TGTGCCAGTTCTCCGGGCGGGAGGGCCTATTTCCGGTCCACTGTGTTCTTC. Its protein is CASSPGGRAYFRSTVFF.

As regards this clone: Different DNA sequences within this sample yield the same CDR3. This rearrangement joins TRBV6-5 to TRBJ1-1; D is unclear. CDR1 is MNHEY, CDR2 SVGAGI, per germline. V gave up 0 bases and J gave up 2 bases, with 4 bases separating them. The CDR3 extends over 13 amino acids. For the CDR3, the DNA is TGTGCCAGCAGTTACTCGAGAAACACTGAAGCTTTCTTT. Residues: CASSYSRNTEAFF.

The V call is TRBV27, the J call TRBJ1-2, with TRBD1 as a possible D gene (5 bases). The CDR3 consists of 13 residues. The V and J ends lost 3 bases and 6 bases respectively, with 11 bases between them. Germline CDR1 reads MNHEY; CDR2 reads SMNVEV (reference sequence). DNA of the CDR3: TGTGCCAGCAGTTTGCTCGGACAAAATGGCTACACCTTC. Its translation: CASSLLGQNGYTF.

As to this clone: The junction differs from germline at one of its ends, possibly a read error. The rearrangement links TRBV7-9 to TRBJ2-5; the D is unclear. CDR1 and CDR2 from the germline V gene are SEHNR and FQNEAQ (reference sequence). This CDR3 has 12 residues. The CDR3 protein is CASSLSVGLENF. CDR3 nucleotide sequence: TGTGCCAGCAGCTTATCGGTTGGGCTTGAAAACTTC.

The chain links TRBV28 to TRBJ2-3, with TRBD1 matching over 7 bases. This CDR3 is 17 amino acids long. Looked up from germline, CDR1 is MDHEN and CDR2 is SYDVKM. J gave up 0 bases and V 5 bases, and 11 bases lay outside the gene matches. CDR3 DNA sequence: TGTGCCAGCAGTGCTCGGGACAGCGCTCTTAGCACAGATACGCAGTATTTT. It is translated as CASSARDSALSTDTQYF.

The genes are TRBV28 and TRBJ2-7, with TRBD2 matching over 7 bases. V shed 4 bases and J 0 bases; nucleotides not matched to a gene: 9. CDR1 MDHEN and CDR2 SYDVKM come from the germline V gene. The CDR3 spans 16 residues. CDR3 sequence: CASSSLREAHSYEQYF. CDR3 bases: TGTGCCAGCAGTTCCCTACGGGAGGCGCACTCCTACGAGCAGTACTTC.

This clone has just one count. The chain couples TRBV27 to TRBJ1-3; 8 positions agree with TRBD1. The V and J ends lost 2 bases and 0 bases, in that order; junction bases with no gene match: 0. Germline-derived CDR1 and CDR2 are MNHEY and SMNVEV (reference sequence). The CDR3 spans 15 residues. As DNA, the CDR3 is TGTGCCAGCAGTTTACAGGGGGCCTCTGGAAACACCATATATTTT. Translated, it gives CASSLQGASGNTIYF.

The chain combines TRBV29-1 with TRBJ2-5; a weak D match, TRBD1 (6 bases). Between the trimmed V and J ends, which lost 7 bases and 2 bases, there was a span of 14 bases. From germline, CDR1 is SQVTM and CDR2 ANQGSEA. This CDR3 comprises 13 residues. The CDR3 DNA follows: TGCAGCGCTACCCAGGGGAGACAAGAGACCCAGTACTTC. The encoded protein is CSATQGRQETQYF.

The V call is TRBV5-4, the J call TRBJ2-4; D possibly corresponds to TRBD2 (5 bases). Trimming removed 0 bases from V and 5 bases from J, with 9 bases in between. CDR1 SGHNT and CDR2 YYREEE come from the germline V gene (reference sequence). The CDR3 extends over 14 amino acids. The CDR3 DNA follows: TGTGCCAGCAGCTTGGGAGGGATCCAAAACATTCAGTACTTC. Its translation: CASSLGGIQNIQYF.

J is TRBJ1-1 and V is TRBV7-8, with D maybe TRBD1 (6 bases). Trimming removed 1 base from V and 11 bases from J, with 14 bases in between. Germline CDR1 is SGHVS and CDR2 is FQNEAQ. This CDR3 has 13 amino acids. The CDR3 protein is CASSLEGFGGAFF. DNA of the CDR3: TGTGCCAGCAGCTTAGAAGGGTTTGGGGGCGCTTTCTTT.

V and J are TRBV4-1 and TRBJ2-7, with TRBD1 as a possible D gene (6 bases). V lost 0 bases to trimming and J lost 4 bases, with 7 bases between them. CDR1 and CDR2 from the germline V gene are MGHRA and YSYEKL. This CDR3 region has 13 residues. In DNA, the CDR3 is TGCGCCAGCAGCCAAGAAGGGGGTTACGAGCAGTACTTC. It encodes CASSQEGGYEQYF.

The gene calls are TRBV5-3 and TRBJ1-5; D gene ambiguous. TRBV5-3 is assigned to the ORF class and has an uncertain function. Trimming cost V 2 bases and J 1 base, with 10 bases left between them. This CDR3 contains 15 residues. The CDR3: CARSFGQPSNQPQHF. The DNA of the CDR3 is TGTGCCAGAAGCTTTGGGCAGCCAAGCAATCAGCCCCAGCATTTT.

A word on this clone: Its ends do not fully match the called genes, so a read error is possible. The chain's CDR3 is CASSLDRGGYEQYF. CDR3 nucleotides: TGTGCCAGTAGTTTAGACAGGGGCGGATACGAGCAGTACTTC. The V and J genes are TRBV19 and TRBJ2-7, with 8 nucleotides matching TRBD1. The CDR3 totals 14 residues. Germline V gene lookup returns CDR1 LNHDA and CDR2 SQIVND (reference sequence).

The chain recombines TRBV12-1 with TRBJ1-2; the table gives TRBD1 as D, unverified against the DNA. TRBV12-1 is a recognized pseudogene. The CDR3 loop spans 18 amino acids. CDR3 in DNA: TGTGCCAGCAGCTTTGGAGGCGTAGGGGACAAACTCCACTATGGCTACACCTTC. Protein product: CASSFGGVGDKLHYGYTF.

J is TRBJ2-2 and V is TRBV28; 15 nucleotides line up with TRBD2. Germline loops: CDR1 MDHEN, CDR2 SYDVKM. The junction had 13 bases not matched to a gene; V was cut back by 6 bases and J by 8 bases. The CDR3 has 18 amino acids. The CDR3 sequence: CASRTTSGTSGRIGELFF. The CDR3 DNA reads as TGTGCCAGCAGGACTACTTCCGGGACTAGCGGGAGGATAGGGGAGCTGTTTTTT.

Here the CDR3 DNA reads TGTGCCAGCAGTTTACACAGGGGGCGGGAGCAGTACTTC. It codes for CASSLHRGREQYF. V is TRBV28 and J is TRBJ2-7; 9 bases align to TRBD1. This CDR3 comprises 13 residues. V shed 2 bases and J 7 bases; nucleotides not matched to a gene: 3. The germline V gene encodes CDR1 MDHEN and CDR2 SYDVKM.

The chain employs TRBV12-1 and TRBJ2-3; TRBD2 reflects the table's D call only, with no check against the DNA. TRBV12-1 is given as a pseudogene. There are 18 residues in the CDR3. CDR3 coding DNA: TGTGCCAGCAGCTCACTGACTAGCGGAGACCCCGGCACAGATACGCAGTATTTT. Protein: CASSSLTSGDPGTDTQYF.

This chain links TRBV6-6 with TRBJ2-3, with TRBD2 matching over 10 bases. With 6 bases clipped from V and 6 bases from J, the junction kept 6 bases outside the gene matches. Germline CDR1 is MNHNY and CDR2 is SVGAGI (reference sequence). The CDR3 loop spans 14 amino acids. The CDR3 region is CASSERGGSDTQYF. CDR3 coding DNA: TGTGCCAGCAGCGAGCGGGGGGGCTCGGATACGCAGTATTTT.

The chain uses TRBV28 and TRBJ2-2, with 8 bases lining up with TRBD1. The CDR3 is 16 amino acids. Germline trimming cut 6 bases from V and 5 bases from J; bases unmatched to any gene: 11. CDR1 and CDR2 (germline): MDHEN, SYDVKM. CDR3 DNA sequence: TGTGCCAGCAGGTCCGCAGGGGGCTTACTTACCGGGGAGCTGTTTTTT. Translation: CASRSAGGLLTGELFF.

The chain employs TRBV11-1 and TRBJ2-7; possible D gene TRBD2, 6 bases. The CDR3 is 12 residues long. Trimming shortened V by 5 bases and J by 7 bases, and 12 bases separated the two germline ends. From germline, CDR1 is SGHAT and CDR2 FQDESV (reference sequence). The CDR3 here is CASSRDLVEQYF. The DNA for the CDR3 is TGTGCCAGCAGCCGGGACTTGGTGGAGCAGTACTTC.